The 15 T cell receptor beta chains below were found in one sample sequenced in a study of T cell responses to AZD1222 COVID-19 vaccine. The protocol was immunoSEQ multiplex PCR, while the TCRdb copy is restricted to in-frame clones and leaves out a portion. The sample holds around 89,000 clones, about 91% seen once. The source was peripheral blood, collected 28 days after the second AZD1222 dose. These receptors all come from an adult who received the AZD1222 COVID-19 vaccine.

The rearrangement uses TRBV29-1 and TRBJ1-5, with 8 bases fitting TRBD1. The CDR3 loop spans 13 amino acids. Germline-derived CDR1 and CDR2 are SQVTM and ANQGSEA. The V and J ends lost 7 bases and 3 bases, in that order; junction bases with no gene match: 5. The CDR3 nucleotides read TGCAGCGGAGGACAGGGTATCAATCAGCCCCAGCATTTT. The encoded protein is CSGGQGINQPQHF.

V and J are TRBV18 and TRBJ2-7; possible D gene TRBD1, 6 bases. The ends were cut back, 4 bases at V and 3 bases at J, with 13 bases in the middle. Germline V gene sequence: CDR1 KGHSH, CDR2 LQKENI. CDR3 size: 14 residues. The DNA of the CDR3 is TGTGCCAGCTCACAGGGGGTCCCCTACTACGAGCAGTACTTC. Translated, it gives CASSQGVPYYEQYF.

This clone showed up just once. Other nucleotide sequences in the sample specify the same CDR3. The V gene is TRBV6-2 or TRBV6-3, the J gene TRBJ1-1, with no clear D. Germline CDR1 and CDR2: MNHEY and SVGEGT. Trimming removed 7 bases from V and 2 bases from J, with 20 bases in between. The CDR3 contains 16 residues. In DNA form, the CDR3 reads TGTGCCAGCATCCCCGGGGATCGTTCCCCTAACACTGAAGCTTTCTTT. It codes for CASIPGDRSPNTEAFF.

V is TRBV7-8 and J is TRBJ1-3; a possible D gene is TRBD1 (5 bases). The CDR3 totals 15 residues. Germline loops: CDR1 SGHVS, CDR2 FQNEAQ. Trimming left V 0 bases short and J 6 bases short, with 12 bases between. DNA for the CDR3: TGTGCCAGCAGCTTAGCGTCGAGGGGTGTAAACACCATATATTTT. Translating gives CASSLASRGVNTIYF.

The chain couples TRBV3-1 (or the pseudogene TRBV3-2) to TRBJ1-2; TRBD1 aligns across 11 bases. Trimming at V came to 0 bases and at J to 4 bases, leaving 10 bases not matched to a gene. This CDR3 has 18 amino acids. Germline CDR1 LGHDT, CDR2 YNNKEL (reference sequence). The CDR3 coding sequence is TGTGCCAGCAGCCAAGATCTCGACGGGACAGGGGGTTTCTATGGCTACACCTTC. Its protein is CASSQDLDGTGGFYGYTF.

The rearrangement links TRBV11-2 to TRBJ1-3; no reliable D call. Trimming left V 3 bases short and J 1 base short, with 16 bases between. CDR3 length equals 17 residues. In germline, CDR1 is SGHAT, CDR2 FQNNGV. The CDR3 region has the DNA TGTGCCAGCAGCTTGGATGTCGGGAAAGTGTCTGGAAACACCATATATTTT. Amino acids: CASSLDVGKVSGNTIYF.

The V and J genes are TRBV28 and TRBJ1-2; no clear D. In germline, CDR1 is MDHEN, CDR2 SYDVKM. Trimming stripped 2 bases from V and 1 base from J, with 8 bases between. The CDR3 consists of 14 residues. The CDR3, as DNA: TGTGCCAGCAGTTTAAACAGCTTTAACTATGGCTACACCTTC. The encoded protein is CASSLNSFNYGYTF.

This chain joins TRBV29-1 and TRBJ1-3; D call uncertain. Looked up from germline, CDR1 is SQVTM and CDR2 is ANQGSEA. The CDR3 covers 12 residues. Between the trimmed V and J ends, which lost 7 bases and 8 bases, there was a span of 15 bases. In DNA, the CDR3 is TGCAGCGCAACGTCCCATGGGGACACCATATATTTT. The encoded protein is CSATSHGDTIYF.

In nucleotides, the CDR3 is TGTGCCAGCAGCTTGGTCCAGGGGGGTGAGCAGTTCTTC. Translated, it gives CASSLVQGGEQFF. V usage is TRBV7-3 and J usage is TRBJ2-1; possibly TRBD1 for D (7 bases). In germline, CDR1 is SGHTA, CDR2 FQGTGA. The V gene lost 3 bases and the J gene lost 9 bases, with 12 bases spanning the gap. The CDR3 contains 13 residues. Full variable domain (rest looked up from reference TRBV7-3 and TRBJ2-1): GAGVSQTPSNKVTEKGKYVELRCDPISGHTALYWYRQSLGQGPEFLIYFQGTGAADDSGLPNDRFFAVRPEGSVSTLKIQRTERGDSAVYLCASSLVQGGEQFFGPGTRLTVL.

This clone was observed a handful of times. The CDR3, as DNA: TGTGCCAGCAGTTACTCGACAGGGGGGGATGAGCAGTTCTTC. It encodes CASSYSTGGDEQFF. The chain combines TRBV6-2 or TRBV6-3 with TRBJ2-1, with 9 bases fitting TRBD1. V gave up 0 bases and J gave up 8 bases; unmatched junction bases: 2. This CDR3 is built from 14 residues. The germline V gene encodes CDR1 MNHEY and CDR2 SVGEGT.

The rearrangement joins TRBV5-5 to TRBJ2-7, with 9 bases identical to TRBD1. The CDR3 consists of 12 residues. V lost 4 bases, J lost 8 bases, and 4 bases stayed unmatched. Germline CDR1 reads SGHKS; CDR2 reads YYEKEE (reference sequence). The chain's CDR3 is CASSQGQGKQYF. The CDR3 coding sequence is TGTGCCAGCAGCCAGGGACAGGGAAAGCAGTACTTC.

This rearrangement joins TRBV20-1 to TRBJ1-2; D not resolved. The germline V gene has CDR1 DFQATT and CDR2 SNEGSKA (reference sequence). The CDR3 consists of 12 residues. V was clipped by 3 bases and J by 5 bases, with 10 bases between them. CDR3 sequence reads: CSASLQRYGYTF. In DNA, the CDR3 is TGCAGTGCTAGTTTGCAGAGATATGGCTACACCTTC.

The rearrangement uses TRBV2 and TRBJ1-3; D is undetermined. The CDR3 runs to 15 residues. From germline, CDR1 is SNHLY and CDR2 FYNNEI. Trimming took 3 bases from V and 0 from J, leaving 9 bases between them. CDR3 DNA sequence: TGTGCCAGCAGTGAGGAAGGCCTCTCTGGAAACACCATATATTTT. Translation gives CASSEEGLSGNTIYF.

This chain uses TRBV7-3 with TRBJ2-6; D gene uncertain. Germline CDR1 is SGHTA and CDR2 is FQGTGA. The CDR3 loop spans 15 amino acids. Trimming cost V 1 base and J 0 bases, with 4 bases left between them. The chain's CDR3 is CASSLMGSGANVLTF. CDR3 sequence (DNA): TGTGCCAGCAGCTTAATGGGCTCTGGGGCCAACGTCCTGACTTTC.

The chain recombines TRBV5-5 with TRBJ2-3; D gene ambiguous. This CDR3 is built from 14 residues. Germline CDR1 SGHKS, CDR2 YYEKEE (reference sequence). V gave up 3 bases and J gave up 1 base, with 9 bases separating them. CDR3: CASSWGGGTDTQYF. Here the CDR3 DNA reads TGTGCCAGCAGCTGGGGTGGGGGCACAGATACGCAGTATTTT.